The 14 T cell receptor beta chains given below trace back to one sample, sequenced in a study of OX40 agonist ivuxolimab in advanced cancers. TCRdb's copy holds only in-frame clones and misses some; the assay was immunoSEQ multiplex PCR. The sample carries about 32,000 clones, about 89% recorded once. Material: CD4+ or CD8+ T cells sorted from blood, obtained in a trial of the OX40 agonist ivuxolimab. These receptors all come from an adult with an advanced solid tumor such as melanoma, head and neck, liver or kidney cancer.

Here the CDR3 reads CASSLDVSYEQYF. CDR3 bases: TGCGCCAGCAGCTTGGATGTTTCCTACGAGCAGTACTTC. This rearrangement joins TRBV5-1 to TRBJ2-7; no firm D call. Germline CDR1 is SGHRS and CDR2 is YFSETQ. This CDR3 comprises 13 residues. V lost 0 bases and J lost 1, with 5 bases in between. The full variable domain, its missing parts supplied by reference TRBV5-1 and TRBJ2-7, is KAGVTQTPRYLIKTRGQQVTLSCSPISGHRSVSWYQQTPGQGLQFLFEYFSETQRNKGNFPGRFSGRQFSNSRSEMNVSTLELGDSALYLCASSLDVSYEQYFGPGTRLTVT.

The chain carries TRBV5-6 and TRBJ2-7; 8 nucleotides line up with TRBD1. Germline loops: CDR1 SGHDT, CDR2 YYEEEE. The CDR3 length is 12 residues. The CDR3 sequence is CASSLDRAALSV. DNA of the CDR3: TGTGCCAGCAGTTTGGACAGGGCTGCATTGTCGGTC.

V and J are TRBV7-9 and TRBJ1-1; D unresolved. V was cut by 0 bases and J by 4 bases, with 12 bases left in between. Germline CDR1 reads SEHNR; CDR2 reads FQNEAQ (reference sequence). The CDR3 totals 15 residues. In DNA form, the CDR3 reads TGTGCCAGCAGCTTAGCGACGTTGGGGATCACTGAAGCTTTCTTT. Its translation is CASSLATLGITEAFF.

The chain uses TRBV18 and TRBJ2-3; TRBD1 aligns across 7 bases. The CDR3 length is 16 residues. CDR1 and CDR2 (germline): KGHSH, LQKENI. The trim removed 1 base at V and 3 bases at J, leaving 7 bases unmatched. The DNA of the CDR3 is TGTGCCAGCTCACCACAAACAGGGGTTCAGACAGATACGCAGTATTTT. Its translation is CASSPQTGVQTDTQYF.

The chain joins TRBV6-1 to TRBJ1-1; TRBD1 matches at 8 bases. V lost 2 bases and J lost 8; bases outside the gene matches: 4. There are 13 residues in the CDR3. Germline loops: CDR1 MNHNS, CDR2 SASEGT. The DNA of the CDR3 is TGTGCCAGCAGTGAATGGACAGGGTCCGAAGCTTTCTTT. Translated: CASSEWTGSEAFF.

This sequence joins TRBV5-6 and TRBJ1-2; 8 bases map to TRBD1. The trim removed 0 bases at V and 12 bases at J, leaving 10 bases unmatched. The CDR3 consists of 14 residues. CDR1 and CDR2 from the germline V gene are SGHDT and YYEEEE. CDR3 in amino acids: CASSLGAGGVPDTF. CDR3 in DNA: TGTGCCAGCAGCTTGGGGGCAGGGGGCGTTCCGGACACCTTC.

This clone has only one observation. The gene calls are TRBV27 and TRBJ2-3; D possibly matches TRBD1 or TRBD2 (5 bases each). This CDR3 contains 15 residues. Germline CDR1 MNHEY, CDR2 SMNVEV (reference sequence). Trimming took off 5 bases at V and 0 bases at J, with 12 bases between the two ends. CDR3 sequence (DNA): TGTGCCAGCAGTGCCGGGACGACTAGCACAGATACGCAGTATTTT. Its protein is CASSAGTTSTDTQYF.

This clone was detected a few times. V is TRBV6-5 and J is TRBJ1-1; D is perhaps TRBD1 (5 bases). Deletions cut 6 bases from V and 4 bases from J, with 12 bases between. Germline V CDR1 and CDR2: MNHEY, SVGAGI. The CDR3 totals 13 residues. CDR3 region: CASRTSGFTEAFF. CDR3 DNA: TGTGCCAGCAGGACCTCAGGGTTCACTGAAGCTTTCTTT.

The genes are TRBV6-1 and TRBJ2-1, with a tentative D call TRBD1 (6 bases). The CDR3 has 16 residues. In germline, CDR1 is MNHNS, CDR2 SASEGT. The germline V and J ends were trimmed by 2 bases and 3 bases, with 14 bases remaining between them. The CDR3 DNA is TGTGCCAGCAGTGAACTCTCCGGGACATACTACAATGAGCAGTTCTTC. Translation gives CASSELSGTYYNEQFF.

This chain uses TRBV15 with TRBJ2-3; TRBD2 agrees at 10 bases. The CDR3 runs 17 residues. Germline V lookup: CDR1 LNHNV, CDR2 YYDKDF (reference sequence). The ends lost 1 base at V and 2 bases at J; junction bases unmatched: 6. CDR3 residues: CATSRGRSGGTTDTQYF. The CDR3, as DNA: TGTGCCACCAGCAGAGGACGTAGCGGGGGGACCACAGATACGCAGTATTTT.

For this clone: Other DNA sequences in this specimen translate into the identical CDR3. V gene TRBV27 combines with J gene TRBJ2-6; 7 bases map to TRBD1. CDR3 length equals 15 residues. V was pared by 3 bases and J by 2 bases, with 1 base of the junction left unmatched. Germline CDR1 MNHEY, CDR2 SMNVEV (reference sequence). DNA of the CDR3: TGTGCCAGCAGTTTCGACAGGGCTGGGGCCAACGTCCTGACTTTC. It is translated as CASSFDRAGANVLTF.

This clone was counted a single time. The J gene is TRBJ1-5, the V gene TRBV27; 9 nucleotides match TRBD1. This CDR3 is 18 amino acids long. V was pared by 2 bases and J by 5 bases, with 13 bases of the junction left unmatched. Germline lookup yields CDR1 MNHEY and CDR2 SMNVEV (reference sequence). The CDR3 is CASSLGRPEWTGDQPQHF. The CDR3 DNA follows: TGTGCCAGCAGTTTAGGTCGTCCGGAGTGGACAGGGGATCAGCCCCAGCATTTT.

The rearrangement links TRBV11-2 to TRBJ1-1, with unresolved D. V shed 5 bases and J shed 0 bases, with 13 bases lying between them. The CDR3 runs to 15 residues. In germline, CDR1 is SGHAT, CDR2 FQNNGV. Here the CDR3 reads CASSQPTGMNTEAFF. Written as DNA, the CDR3 is TGTGCCAGCAGCCAACCGACGGGGATGAACACTGAAGCTTTCTTT.

In its sample, this clone was seen once. The chain has TRBV29-1 and TRBJ2-2, with D uncertain. Trimming cost V 7 bases and J 3 bases, with 6 bases left between them. CDR3 size: 11 residues. Germline CDR1 and CDR2: SQVTM and ANQGSEA. The CDR3 protein is CSALHTGELFF. The CDR3 bases are TGCAGCGCCTTGCACACCGGGGAGCTGTTTTTT.